Detailed here is one T cell receptor beta chain. The data were taken from a study of T cells in Graves' hyperthyroidism and ophthalmopathy. Researchers barred patients who had uncontrolled infection, other autoimmune disease, pregnancy or lactation. Based on clinical symptoms, serum thyroxine and TRAb, thyroid ultrasound and orbital computed tomography, diagnoses were reached. CDR3 length: 16 amino acids. Germline V CDR1 and CDR2: DFQATT, SNEGSKA (reference sequence). Trimming took 0 bases from V and 4 from J, leaving 18 bases between them. What was amplified from RNA transcripts were TCR beta CDR3 regions. Initially, a first-round RT-PCR of the TCR CDR3 employed the HTBI primer set. TCRdb called the multiplex PCR reads again in MiXCR, with one record for every CDR3 protein. The sample comprises 480,000 or so distinct CDR3 sequences, 46% of which are singletons, and approximately 44% rests with the top ten.

This sequence was found in an adult woman with Graves' disease, either hyperthyroidism or ophthalmopathy (not recorded which). The chain uses TRBV20-1 and TRBJ1-1; perhaps TRBD1 as D (5 bases). What was sequenced was peripheral blood or thyroid tissue (not recorded which). This CDR3 is CSARDRRSAGGTEAFF. CDR3 coding DNA: TGCAGTGCTAGAGATCGTCGGTCTGCGGGGGGCACTGAAGCTTTCTTT.